This T cell receptor (beta chain) is from a study of cytomegalovirus exposure and HLA in healthy donors. Overall study results and limits: Being indistinguishable, some V segments were excluded, TRBV6-2 and TRBV6-3 among them.

Germline CDR1 and CDR2: SGHKS and YYEKEE (reference sequence). The CDR3 is 15 residues long. Trimming pared 1 base from V and 4 bases from J, leaving 12 bases between. With regard to this clone: What it recognizes is unknown.

Both 60 Vbeta primers and 13 Jbeta primers went into the PCR. Only in-frame clones appear in the TCRdb table, and some are missing; sequencing was by immunoSEQ multiplex PCR. This table has 200,000 or so clones, 75% to 90% appearing once. The TCR comes from a woman in her fifties or sixties in good health and CMV-seropositive. V usage is TRBV5-5 and J usage is TRBJ2-1; the D gene is possibly TRBD2 (5 bases). The sample taken for sequencing was PBMCs. In nucleotides, the CDR3 is TGTGCCAGCAGCTTGAATATCGGGAAGTACAATGAGCAGTTCTTC. It is translated as CASSLNIGKYNEQFF.